This T cell receptor (beta chain) was captured in a study of Graves' ophthalmopathy and Graves' hyperthyroidism. With 6 bases removed from V and 9 bases from J, the gap between germline ends came to 15 bases. The CDR3 totals 13 residues. The sequenced template was RNA, covering the TCR beta CDR3 region. Scientists carried out first-round RT-PCR using HTBI primers and then a second-round multiplex PCR. TCRdb re-derived calls from the multiplex PCR reads in MiXCR, one entry per CDR3 protein. The repertoire holds about 210,000 distinct CDR3 sequences, under 30% seen once, with 9.1% in the top ten. The V call is TRBV12-3 or TRBV12-4, the J call TRBJ1-5; D is possibly TRBD1 (6 bases). The receptor was isolated from a man aged 45-65 years with Graves' ophthalmopathy. The material sequenced was peripheral blood. The CDR3 spells CASSRQVQRPQHF. The CDR3 DNA is TGTGCCAGCAGCCGACAGGTCCAACGGCCCCAGCATTTT.